This TCR beta chain was identified during a study of T cell changes during pregnancy in multiple sclerosis. Only in-frame clones appear in the TCRdb table, and some are missing; sequencing was by immunoSEQ multiplex PCR. The table lists about 48,000 clones, roughly 92% of them singletons. The V gene's germline CDR1 is SNHLY and CDR2 FYNNEI. This CDR3 has 12 amino acids. Deletions cut 7 bases from V and 10 bases from J, with 15 bases between. This chain joins TRBV2 and TRBJ2-3; maybe TRBD1 (6 bases). The sequence came from a female donor in good health, enrolled as a control in a pregnancy study. Material: CD4+ T cells from peripheral blood mononuclear cells, obtained in the second trimester of pregnancy. CDR3 nucleotides: TGTGCCAGCACCGAGGGTGGGGGCCCGCAGTATTTT. It specifies CASTEGGGPQYF.